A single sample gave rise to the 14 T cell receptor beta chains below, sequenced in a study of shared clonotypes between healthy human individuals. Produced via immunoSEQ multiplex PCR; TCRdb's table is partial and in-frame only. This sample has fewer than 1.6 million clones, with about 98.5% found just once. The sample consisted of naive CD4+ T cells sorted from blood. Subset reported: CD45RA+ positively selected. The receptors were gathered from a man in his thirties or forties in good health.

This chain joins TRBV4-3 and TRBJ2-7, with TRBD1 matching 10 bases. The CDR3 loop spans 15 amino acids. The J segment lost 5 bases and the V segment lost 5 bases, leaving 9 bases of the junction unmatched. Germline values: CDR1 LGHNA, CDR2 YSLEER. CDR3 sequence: CASSFTGTGAHEQYF. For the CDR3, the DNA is TGCGCCAGCAGCTTCACCGGGACAGGGGCCCACGAGCAGTACTTC.

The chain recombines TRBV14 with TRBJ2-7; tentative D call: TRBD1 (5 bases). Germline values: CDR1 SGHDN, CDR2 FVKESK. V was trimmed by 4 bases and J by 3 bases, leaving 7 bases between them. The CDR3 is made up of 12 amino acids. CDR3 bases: TGTGCCAGCAGCCGACAGATCTACGAGCAGTACTTC. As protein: CASSRQIYEQYF.

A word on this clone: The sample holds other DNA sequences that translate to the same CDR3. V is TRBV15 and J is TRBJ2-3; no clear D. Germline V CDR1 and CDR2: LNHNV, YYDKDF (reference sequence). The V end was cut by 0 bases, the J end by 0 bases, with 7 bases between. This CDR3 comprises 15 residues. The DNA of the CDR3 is TGTGCCACCAGCAGAGATTTGGGGAGCACAGATACGCAGTATTTT. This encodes CATSRDLGSTDTQYF.

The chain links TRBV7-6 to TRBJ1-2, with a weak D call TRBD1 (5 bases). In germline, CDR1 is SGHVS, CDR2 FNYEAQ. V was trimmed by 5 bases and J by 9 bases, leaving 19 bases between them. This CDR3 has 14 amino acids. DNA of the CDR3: TGTGCCAGCAGCCCTTCCGGGACGACCAGCAGCTACACCTTC. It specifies CASSPSGTTSSYTF.

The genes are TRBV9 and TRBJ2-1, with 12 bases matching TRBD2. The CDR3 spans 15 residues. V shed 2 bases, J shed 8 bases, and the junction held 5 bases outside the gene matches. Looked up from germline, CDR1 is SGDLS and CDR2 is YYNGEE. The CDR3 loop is CASSVETSGRHEQFF. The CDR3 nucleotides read TGTGCCAGCAGCGTCGAGACTAGCGGGAGACATGAGCAGTTCTTC.

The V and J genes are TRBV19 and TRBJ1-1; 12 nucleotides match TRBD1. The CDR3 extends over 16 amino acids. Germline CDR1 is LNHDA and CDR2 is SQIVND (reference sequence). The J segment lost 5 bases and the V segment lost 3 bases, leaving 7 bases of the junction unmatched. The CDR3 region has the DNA TGTGCCAGTAGTATCGCTGGGGACAGGGGGCCAACTGAAGCTTTCTTT. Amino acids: CASSIAGDRGPTEAFF.

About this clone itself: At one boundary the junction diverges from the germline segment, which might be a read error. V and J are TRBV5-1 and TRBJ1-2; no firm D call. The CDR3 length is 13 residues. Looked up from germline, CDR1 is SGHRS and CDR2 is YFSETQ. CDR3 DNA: TGCGCCAGCAGCTTGTGGCCCGGATATGGCCACACCTTC. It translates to CASSLWPGYGHTF.

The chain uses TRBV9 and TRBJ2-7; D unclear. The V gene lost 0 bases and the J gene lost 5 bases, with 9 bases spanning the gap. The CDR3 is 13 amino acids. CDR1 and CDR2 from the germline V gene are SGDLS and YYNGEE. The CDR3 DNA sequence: TGTGCCAGCAGCGTAGTAGGTGGGAACGAGCAGTACTTC. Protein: CASSVVGGNEQYF.

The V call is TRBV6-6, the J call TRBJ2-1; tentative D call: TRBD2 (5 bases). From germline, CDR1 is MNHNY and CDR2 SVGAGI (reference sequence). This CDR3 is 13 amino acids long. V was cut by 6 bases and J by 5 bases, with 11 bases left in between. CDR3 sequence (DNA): TGTGCCAGCAGGGCGACCGGGGACAATGAGCAGTTCTTC. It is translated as CASRATGDNEQFF.

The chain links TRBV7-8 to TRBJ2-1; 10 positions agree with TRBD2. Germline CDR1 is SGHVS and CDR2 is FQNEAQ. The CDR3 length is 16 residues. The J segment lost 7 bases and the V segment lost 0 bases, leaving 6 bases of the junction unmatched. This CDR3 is CASSLALLAGFNEQFF. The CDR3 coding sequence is TGTGCCAGCAGCTTAGCGTTACTAGCGGGGTTTAATGAGCAGTTCTTC.

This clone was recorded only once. CDR3 sequence (DNA): TGTGCCACCAGCGTACGAAAGGGACAGTTCAACGAGCAGTACTTC. Amino acids: CATSVRKGQFNEQYF. The chain couples TRBV15 to TRBJ2-7, with 7 bases matching TRBD1. The V and J ends lost 5 bases and 5 bases, in that order; junction bases with no gene match: 12. The CDR3 extends over 15 amino acids. Looked up from germline, CDR1 is LNHNV and CDR2 is YYDKDF (reference sequence). Supplemented by reference TRBV15 and TRBJ2-7, the full variable domain reads DAMVIQNPRYQVTQFGKPVTLSCSQTLNHNVMYWYQQKSSQAPKLLFHYYDKDFNNEADTPDNFQSRRPNTSFCFLDIRSPGLGDTAMYLCATSVRKGQFNEQYFGPGTRLTVT.

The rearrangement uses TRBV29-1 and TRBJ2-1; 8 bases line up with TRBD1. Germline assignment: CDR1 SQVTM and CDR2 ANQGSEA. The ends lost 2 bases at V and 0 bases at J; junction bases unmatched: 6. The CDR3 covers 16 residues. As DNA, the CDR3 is TGCAGCGTTGAACCTCAGACAGGGGACTCCTACAATGAGCAGTTCTTC. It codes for CSVEPQTGDSYNEQFF.

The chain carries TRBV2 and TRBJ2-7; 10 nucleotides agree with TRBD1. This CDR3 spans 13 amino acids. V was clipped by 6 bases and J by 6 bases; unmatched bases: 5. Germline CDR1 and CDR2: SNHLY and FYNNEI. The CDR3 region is CASRGGQGSEQYF. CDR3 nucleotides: TGTGCCAGCAGGGGGGGACAGGGGTCCGAGCAGTACTTC.

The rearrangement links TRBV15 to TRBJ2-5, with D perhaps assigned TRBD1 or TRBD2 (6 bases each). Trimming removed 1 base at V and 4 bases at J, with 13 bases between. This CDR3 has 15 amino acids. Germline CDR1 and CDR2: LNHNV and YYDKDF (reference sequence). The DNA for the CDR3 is TGTGCCACCAGCAGAGGGTCGGGGGCTCGAGAGACCCAGTACTTC. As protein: CATSRGSGARETQYF.